This T cell receptor (beta chain) came from a study of OX40 agonist ivuxolimab in advanced cancers. Whole-study context: Intravenous ivuxolimab was administered to patients every 2 weeks at 0.01 to 10 mg/kg. Dose-escalation patients suffered from hepatocellular carcinoma, melanoma, renal cell or head and neck cancer.

In the case of this clone: Its antigen is not identified.

Notes on the study in general: In CD8+ T cells, expanded clones were on average more numerous than in CD4+. Clonal expansion by week 6 occurred in CD4+ and CD8+ blood T cells (at 0.1 to 3.0 mg/kg).

Here immunoSEQ multiplex PCR was the method, and the copy in TCRdb shows in-frame clones only, minus some. The top ten clones hold under 30% of a sample with about 45,000 clones, around 93% of them seen once. The V gene's germline CDR1 is SGHAT and CDR2 FQNNGV. Trimming shortened V by 5 bases and J by 4 bases, and 17 bases separated the two germline ends. The CDR3 length is 15 residues. The receptor was derived from an adult with an advanced solid tumor such as melanoma, head and neck, liver or kidney cancer. Material: CD4+ or CD8+ T cells sorted from blood, obtained in a trial of the OX40 agonist ivuxolimab. The genes are TRBV11-2 and TRBJ1-2; D ambiguous. The CDR3 bases are TGTGCCAGCAGCGCGGCACAAGGCGTAGGCTATGGCTACACCTTC. This sequence encodes CASSAAQGVGYGYTF.